The subject of this entry is one T cell receptor beta chain. The CDR3 runs 12 residues. The germline V and J ends were trimmed by 4 bases and 7 bases, with 11 bases remaining between them. CDR1 is SGHNT, CDR2 YYREEE, per germline (reference sequence). The data belong to a study of blood T cell repertoires in COVID-19. Some clones are missing from TCRdb's copy, which holds only in-frame ones; the method was immunoSEQ multiplex PCR. The sample contains 140,000 to 150,000 clones, around 73% of which appear only once. Adults between roughly 18 and 95 years of age took part from under 30 US areas. Participants had their cohort set by participant-reported clinical history.

The V call is TRBV5-4, the J call TRBJ1-2; tentatively, D is TRBD1 (6 bases). The sequencing sample was made of PBMCs or T cells enriched from blood (not recorded which). The receptor's source is a woman aged 50 to 60 who had recovered from COVID-19. CDR3 sequence: CASSTGWGGYTF. CDR3 in DNA: TGTGCCAGCAGCACAGGGTGGGGTGGCTACACCTTC.